A single sample gave rise to the 5 T cell receptor beta chains below, sequenced in a study of blood T cell repertoires in COVID-19. Sequencing used immunoSEQ multiplex PCR; TCRdb keeps in-frame clones, though not all of them. The repertoire includes under 95,000 clones, about 88% of them detected once, and approximately 18% sits in the top ten. Sequences were obtained from peripheral blood. Source of these receptors: a woman older than 75 with acute or convalescent COVID-19.

This chain uses TRBV28 with TRBJ1-5, with D perhaps matching TRBD1 (5 bases). Deletions cut 4 bases from V and 0 bases from J, with 10 bases between. Germline-derived CDR1 and CDR2 are MDHEN and SYDVKM. CDR3 size: 15 residues. CDR3 amino acids: CASSSDSTSNQPQHF. CDR3 in DNA: TGTGCCAGCAGTTCCGACAGCACTAGCAATCAGCCCCAGCATTTT.

The chain employs TRBV4-1 and TRBJ2-7; D may be TRBD2 (5 bases). The CDR3 has 15 amino acids. The V end lost 1 base, the J end lost 5 bases, and 15 bases lay between the germline ends. Germline loops: CDR1 MGHRA, CDR2 YSYEKL. The CDR3, as DNA: TGCGCCAGCAGCCAAGTCGGACTCCAGAAAAACGAGCAGTACTTC. Translation: CASSQVGLQKNEQYF.

The J gene is TRBJ1-4, the V gene TRBV19, with TRBD1 matching 10 bases. CDR1 is LNHDA and CDR2 is SQIVND in the germline V gene (reference sequence). The CDR3 is 16 amino acids. Germline trimming cut 7 bases from V and 2 bases from J; bases unmatched to any gene: 7. As DNA, the CDR3 is TGTGCCAGTACCATGACAGGGGGCGCGACTAATGAAAAACTGTTTTTT. As protein: CASTMTGGATNEKLFF.

V and J are TRBV4-1 and TRBJ2-2; 11 nucleotides align to TRBD2. The germline V gene has CDR1 MGHRA and CDR2 YSYEKL. Trimming took 1 base from V and 2 from J; bases not matched to a gene: 6. The CDR3 covers 18 residues. The DNA for the CDR3 is TGCGCCAGCAGCCAAGTGGTGGGACTAGCGGCAAACACCGGGGAGCTGTTTTTT. It is translated as CASSQVVGLAANTGELFF.

The chain couples TRBV2 to TRBJ2-7, with TRBD1 identical over 9 bases. The CDR3 spans 13 residues. Germline V gives CDR1 SNHLY, CDR2 FYNNEI. V gave up 6 bases and J gave up 2 bases; unmatched junction bases: 2. The CDR3 loop reads CASRGDRAYEQYF. The CDR3 nucleotides are TGTGCCAGCAGAGGGGACAGGGCCTACGAGCAGTACTTC.